The 24 T cell receptor beta chains presented below share a single source sample, sequenced in a study of T-cell reconstitution after alpha-beta-depleted transplantation in children. Library preparation (for TCRbeta) was performed with unique molecular identifiers. TCRdb used MiXCR to reprocess the PCR reads, holding one entry per CDR3 protein. The data show about 360,000 distinct CDR3 sequences, with roughly 14% seen just once and about 4% held by the top ten. The sample was PBMCs, taken from the stem cell graft. The receptors were gathered from a human donor who donated a stem cell graft to a child with Fanconi anemia.

This clonotype was seen a few times. V is TRBV27 and J is TRBJ1-5; the D is unclear. The CDR3 is 15 residues long. The V gene lost 6 bases and the J gene lost 3 bases, with 15 bases spanning the gap. CDR1 and CDR2 (germline): MNHEY, SMNVEV (reference sequence). The CDR3: CASRSAKLDNQPQHF. DNA of the CDR3: TGTGCCAGCAGGTCCGCAAAGCTAGACAATCAGCCCCAGCATTTT.

V gene TRBV7-3 combines with J gene TRBJ2-2; 8 bases line up with TRBD2. V gave up 5 bases and J gave up 1 base; unmatched junction bases: 9. The CDR3 contains 17 residues. The germline V gene encodes CDR1 SGHTA and CDR2 FQGTGA. The CDR3: CASSRAGLAGNTGELFF. For the CDR3, the DNA is TGTGCCAGCAGCCGAGCGGGGCTAGCGGGGAACACCGGGGAGCTGTTTTTT.

J is TRBJ2-5 and V is TRBV29-1, with TRBD1 matching over 7 bases. The CDR3 extends over 12 amino acids. The germline CDR1 and CDR2 sequences are SQVTM and ANQGSEA. With V trimmed by 4 bases and J by 4 bases, 3 bases remained unmatched. The CDR3 region has the DNA TGCAGCGTTGGGGGGACAGCAGAGACCCAGTACTTC. Translating it yields CSVGGTAETQYF.

J is TRBJ2-7 and V is TRBV11-2, with 7 bases matching TRBD1. Germline V gives CDR1 SGHAT, CDR2 FQNNGV. Trimming at V came to 4 bases and at J to 4 bases, leaving 4 bases not matched to a gene. This CDR3 has 13 amino acids. Here the CDR3 reads CASSYGTVYEQYF. The CDR3 nucleotides read TGTGCCAGCAGCTATGGGACAGTTTACGAGCAGTACTTC.

This clonotype was counted many times. The V call is TRBV11-2, the J call TRBJ2-1; D is perhaps TRBD2 (5 bases). CDR3 size: 13 residues. CDR1 and CDR2 (germline): SGHAT, FQNNGV. V lost 7 bases to trimming and J lost 0 bases, with 7 bases between them. CDR3 sequence reads: CASKGSSYNEQFF. The CDR3, as DNA: TGTGCCAGCAAAGGGAGCTCCTACAATGAGCAGTTCTTC.

The chain recombines TRBV12-3 or TRBV12-4 with TRBJ2-3, with TRBD2 matching 11 bases. The CDR3 length is 17 residues. V lost 4 bases to trimming and J lost 4 bases; unmatched junction nucleotides: 10. Here the CDR3 reads CASSSESTSGGSDTQYF. The CDR3 DNA is TGTGCCAGCAGTTCTGAGTCTACTAGCGGGGGTTCAGATACGCAGTATTTT.

This clonotype was seen a few times. The gene calls are TRBV14 and TRBJ2-5, with a weak D call TRBD2 (5 bases). CDR1 SGHDN and CDR2 FVKESK come from the germline V gene. V was trimmed by 3 bases and J by 3 bases, leaving 26 bases between them. CDR3 length equals 19 residues. CDR3 in amino acids: CASSHLPGRTAWGEETQYF. Here the CDR3 DNA reads TGTGCCAGCAGCCACCTACCCGGGCGAACAGCATGGGGAGAAGAGACCCAGTACTTC.

This clonotype was recorded many times. V and J are TRBV5-1 and TRBJ1-1; D might be TRBD1 (6 bases). Deletions cut 3 bases from V and 3 bases from J, with 12 bases between. CDR3 length equals 14 residues. Germline V CDR1 and CDR2: SGHRS, YFSETQ. In DNA form, the CDR3 reads TGCGCCAGCAGCTCGTCAGGGGCAGACACTGAAGCTTTCTTT. As protein: CASSSSGADTEAFF.

This clonotype occurred many times. The chain employs TRBV5-6 and TRBJ1-1; 10 bases agree with TRBD1. This CDR3 is 14 amino acids long. J gave up 3 bases and V 4 bases, and 3 bases lay outside the gene matches. The germline V gene encodes CDR1 SGHDT and CDR2 YYEEEE. CDR3 in DNA: TGTGCCAGCAGCCCGACAGGGGGCTACACTGAAGCTTTCTTT. This encodes CASSPTGGYTEAFF.

In its sample, this clonotype was seen a few times. V usage is TRBV6-5 and J usage is TRBJ2-7, with D possibly matching TRBD1 (6 bases). This CDR3 comprises 15 residues. Trimming removed 2 bases from V and 2 bases from J, with 13 bases in between. The germline CDR1 and CDR2 sequences are MNHEY and SVGAGI. In nucleotides, the CDR3 is TGTGCCAGCAGTTACGGGCCAGGGGACCCCTACGAGCAGTACTTC. Its translation is CASSYGPGDPYEQYF.

There are a few counts of this clonotype. The rearrangement joins TRBV7-2 to TRBJ2-1; possible D gene TRBD1, 5 bases. CDR3 length: 14 residues. CDR1 is SGHTA, CDR2 FQGNSA, per germline. V gave up 1 base and J gave up 11 bases, with 15 bases separating them. The CDR3: CASSLDLVGVQQFF. CDR3 bases: TGTGCCAGCAGCTTAGATTTGGTAGGGGTCCAGCAGTTCTTC.

This clonotype was recorded at least ten times. This chain links TRBV20-1 with TRBJ2-1, with a tentative D call TRBD2 (5 bases). Per the germline V gene, CDR1 is DFQATT and CDR2 is SNEGSKA (reference sequence). The CDR3 runs 14 residues. The germline V and J ends were trimmed by 6 bases and 0 bases, with 12 bases remaining between them. CDR3 protein: CSAPGLSSYNEQFF. In DNA, the CDR3 is TGCAGTGCCCCCGGACTCAGCTCCTACAATGAGCAGTTCTTC.

There are many counts of this clonotype. The chain combines TRBV2 with TRBJ2-3; possible D gene TRBD2, 5 bases. Trimming shortened V by 6 bases and J by 3 bases, and 10 bases separated the two germline ends. The CDR3 consists of 13 residues. CDR1 is SNHLY and CDR2 is FYNNEI in the germline V gene. This chain's CDR3 is CASRTGVTDTQYF. The CDR3 DNA reads TGTGCCAGCAGAACCGGGGTTACAGATACGCAGTATTTT. Filled out from reference TRBV2 and TRBJ2-3, the complete variable domain reads EPEVTQTPSHQVTQMGQEVILRCVPISNHLYFYWYRQILGQKVEFLVSFYNNEISEKSEIFDDQFSVERPDGSNFTLKIRSTKLEDSAMYFCASRTGVTDTQYFGPGTRLTVL.

The J gene is TRBJ2-6, the V gene TRBV25-1; either TRBD1 or TRBD2 may fit D (5 bases each). Trimming cost V 6 bases and J 5 bases, with 17 bases left between them. CDR1 is MGHDK, CDR2 SYGVNS, per germline. The CDR3 loop spans 16 amino acids. The CDR3 loop is CASSPRGLPRANVLTF. In nucleotides, the CDR3 is TGTGCCAGCAGCCCCCGGGGCCTCCCGAGGGCCAACGTCCTGACTTTC.

This clonotype was counted a few times. The chain is built from TRBV28 and TRBJ2-2; 9 positions agree with TRBD2. CDR1 MDHEN and CDR2 SYDVKM come from the germline V gene. With 6 bases clipped from V and 4 bases from J, the junction kept 12 bases outside the gene matches. The CDR3 runs 17 residues. CDR3 amino acids: CASSPPGGGGLTGELFF. The CDR3 nucleotides are TGTGCCAGCAGCCCCCCGGGCGGGGGGGGCCTCACCGGGGAGCTGTTTTTT. Supplemented by reference TRBV28 and TRBJ2-2, the full variable domain reads DVKVTQSSRYLVKRTGEKVFLECVQDMDHENMFWYRQDPGLGLRLIYFSYDVKMKEKGDIPEGYSVSREKKERFSLILESASTNQTSMYLCASSPPGGGGLTGELFFGEGSRLTVL.

CDR3 sequence: CSLQGSANNEQFF. Written as DNA, the CDR3 is TGCAGCCTACAGGGAAGCGCAAACAATGAGCAGTTCTTC. The gene calls are TRBV20-1 and TRBJ2-1, with D possibly being TRBD1 (6 bases). The CDR3 runs to 13 residues. Per germline, CDR1 DFQATT and CDR2 SNEGSKA (reference sequence).

The V gene is TRBV27, the J gene TRBJ2-1; no definite D call. The CDR3 covers 13 residues. In germline, CDR1 is MNHEY, CDR2 SMNVEV (reference sequence). The V gene lost 5 bases and the J gene lost 3 bases, with 8 bases spanning the gap. The CDR3: CASSTGFYNEQFF. CDR3 DNA sequence: TGTGCCAGCAGTACCGGTTTCTACAATGAGCAGTTCTTC.

The CDR3 nucleotides read TGTGCCAGCAGTTCTTGGCAGGGGGGTCAGCCCCAGCATTTT. Its protein product is CASSSWQGGQPQHF. This chain joins TRBV12-3 or TRBV12-4 and TRBJ1-5; 7 positions agree with TRBD1. The length of the CDR3 is 14 residues. V lost 4 bases and J lost 6; bases outside the gene matches: 6.

This clonotype was detected only a few times. The chain recombines TRBV7-2 with TRBJ1-2; D perhaps matches TRBD1 (6 bases). The germline gives CDR1 SGHTA, CDR2 FQGNSA. Trimming left V 2 bases short and J 4 bases short, with 20 bases between. The CDR3 consists of 17 residues. This chain's CDR3 is CASSLLGRSTGAYGYTF. For the CDR3, the DNA is TGTGCCAGCAGCTTATTAGGTCGATCGACAGGAGCCTATGGCTACACCTTC.

V gene TRBV12-3 or TRBV12-4 combines with J gene TRBJ2-7, with D hard to call. V lost 3 bases, J lost 2 bases, and 11 bases lay in between. This CDR3 spans 14 amino acids. The CDR3 region is CASSFYQVTYEQYF. CDR3 sequence (DNA): TGTGCCAGCAGTTTTTATCAGGTAACCTACGAGCAGTACTTC.

CDR3 in DNA: TGCGCCAGCAGCTCAGGTTTTGAAGCTTTCTTT. Protein sequence: CASSSGFEAFF. The rearrangement joins TRBV5-1 to TRBJ1-1; no firm D call. V lost 3 bases and J 7 bases, leaving 7 bases between the germline ends. From germline, CDR1 is SGHRS and CDR2 YFSETQ. CDR3 length equals 11 residues.

This clonotype was observed a handful of times. The CDR3 DNA reads TGTGCCAGCAGTGTCACAAGGGGGGACACTGAAGCTTTCTTT. Translated: CASSVTRGDTEAFF. The chain combines TRBV2 with TRBJ1-1; tentative D call: TRBD1 (6 bases). The CDR3 consists of 14 residues. Germline V CDR1 and CDR2: SNHLY, FYNNEI. Trimming took off 4 bases at V and 3 bases at J, with 12 bases between the two ends. The full variable domain, in which reference TRBV2 and TRBJ1-1 provide the parts outside the CDR3, is EPEVTQTPSHQVTQMGQEVILRCVPISNHLYFYWYRQILGQKVEFLVSFYNNEISEKSEIFDDQFSVERPDGSNFTLKIRSTKLEDSAMYFCASSVTRGDTEAFFGQGTRLTVV.

CDR3 sequence: CASSLERGPPLHF. CDR3 bases: TGTGCCAGCAGTTTAGAGAGGGGGCCACCCCTCCACTTT. The chain combines TRBV12-3 or TRBV12-4 with TRBJ1-6; 7 bases line up with TRBD1. Trimming removed 1 base from V and 11 bases from J; junction bases left unmatched: 2. The CDR3 runs 13 residues.

This clonotype was seen repeatedly, ten times or more. This sequence joins TRBV20-1 and TRBJ2-2, with a tentative D call TRBD2 (5 bases). The CDR3 is 15 amino acids. The germline gives CDR1 DFQATT, CDR2 SNEGSKA (reference sequence). The DNA of the CDR3 is TGCAGCGCTCCTGTGGCGGGTCCGGACGCCGGGGAGCTGTTTTTT. Encoded protein: CSAPVAGPDAGELFF.